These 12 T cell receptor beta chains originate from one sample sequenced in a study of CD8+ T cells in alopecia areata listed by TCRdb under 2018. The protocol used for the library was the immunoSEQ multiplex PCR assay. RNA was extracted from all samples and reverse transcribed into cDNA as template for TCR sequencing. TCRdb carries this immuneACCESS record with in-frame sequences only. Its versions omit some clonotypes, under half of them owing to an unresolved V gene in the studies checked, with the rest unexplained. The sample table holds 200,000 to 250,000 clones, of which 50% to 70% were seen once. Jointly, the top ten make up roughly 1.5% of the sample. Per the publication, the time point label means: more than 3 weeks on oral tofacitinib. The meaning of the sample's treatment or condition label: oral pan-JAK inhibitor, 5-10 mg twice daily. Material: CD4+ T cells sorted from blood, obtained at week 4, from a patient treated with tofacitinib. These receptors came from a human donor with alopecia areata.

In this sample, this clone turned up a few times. The chain's CDR3 is CASSFFLTVIYEQYF. CDR3 bases: TGTGCCAGCAGCTTCTTTTTAACGGTAATCTACGAGCAGTACTTC. The gene calls are TRBV5-8 and TRBJ2-7; unclear D gene. Trimming took off 2 bases at V and 3 bases at J, with 15 bases between the two ends. Germline loops: CDR1 SGHTS, CDR2 YDEGEE. There are 15 residues in the CDR3.

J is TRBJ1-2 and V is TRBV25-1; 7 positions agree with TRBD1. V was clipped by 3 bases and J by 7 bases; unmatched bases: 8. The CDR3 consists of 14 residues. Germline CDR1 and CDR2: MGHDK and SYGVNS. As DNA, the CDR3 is TGTGCCAGCAGTGATACATTTGGGACAGTTGGCTACACCTTC. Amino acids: CASSDTFGTVGYTF.

CDR3 nucleotides: TGTGCCTGGAGTGTGGCTCAACGGGGAGCGAATTCACCCCTCCACTTT. This encodes CAWSVAQRGANSPLHF. The J gene is TRBJ1-6, the V gene TRBV30; D is ambiguous. CDR1 is GTSNPN, CDR2 SVGIG, per germline (reference sequence). The CDR3 runs 16 residues. Trimming left V 0 bases short and J 7 bases short, with 16 bases between.

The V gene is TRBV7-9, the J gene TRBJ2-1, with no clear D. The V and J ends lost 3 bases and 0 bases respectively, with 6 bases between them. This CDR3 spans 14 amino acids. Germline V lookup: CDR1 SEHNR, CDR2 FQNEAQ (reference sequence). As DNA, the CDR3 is TGTGCCAGCAGCTTGACTCTCTCCTACAATGAGCAGTTCTTC. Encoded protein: CASSLTLSYNEQFF.

CDR3 protein: CASSRQGTLSNEQYF. The DNA of the CDR3 is TGTGCCAGCAGTCGACAGGGAACCCTTTCCAACGAGCAGTACTTC. V gene TRBV7-9 combines with J gene TRBJ2-7; 7 bases are a match to TRBD1. V trimming: 6 bases; J trimming: 5 bases; junction bases outside the gene matches: 13. Germline CDR1 SEHNR, CDR2 FQNEAQ (reference sequence). This CDR3 is built from 15 residues.

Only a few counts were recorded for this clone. The CDR3 coding sequence is TGTGCCAGCGGGACATCAGGCGCCGGGGAGCTGTTTTTT. Amino acid sequence: CASGTSGAGELFF. This chain uses TRBV6-4 with TRBJ2-2, with D perhaps TRBD1 (6 bases). CDR1 and CDR2 from the germline V gene are MRHNA and SNTAGT. The CDR3 length is 13 residues. Trimming left V 8 bases short and J 6 bases short, with 13 bases between.

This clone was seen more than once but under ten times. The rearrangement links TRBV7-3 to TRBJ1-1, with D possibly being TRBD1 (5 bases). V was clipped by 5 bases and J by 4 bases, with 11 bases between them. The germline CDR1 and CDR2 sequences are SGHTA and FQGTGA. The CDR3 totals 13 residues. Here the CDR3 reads CASSGGVGTEAFF. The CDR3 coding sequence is TGTGCCAGCAGCGGGGGAGTGGGCACTGAAGCTTTCTTT.

Here the CDR3 reads CAWSARGEQFF. The CDR3 DNA reads as TGTGCCTGGAGTGCCCGTGGTGAGCAGTTCTTC. The J gene is TRBJ2-1, the V gene TRBV30; D is uncertain. The CDR3 runs 11 residues. The ends were cut back, 1 base at V and 9 bases at J, with 7 bases in the middle. The germline V gene has CDR1 GTSNPN and CDR2 SVGIG (reference sequence).

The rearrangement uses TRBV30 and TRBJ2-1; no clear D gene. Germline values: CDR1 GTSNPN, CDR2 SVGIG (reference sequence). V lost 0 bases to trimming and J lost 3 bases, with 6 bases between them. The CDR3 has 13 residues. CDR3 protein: CAWSVPLYNEQFF. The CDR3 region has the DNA TGTGCCTGGAGTGTTCCGCTCTACAATGAGCAGTTCTTC. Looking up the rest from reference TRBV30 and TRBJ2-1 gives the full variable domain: SQTIHQWPATLVQPVGSPLSLECTVEGTSNPNLYWYRQAAGRGLQLLFYSVGIGQISSEVPQNLSASRPQDRQFILSSKKLLLSDSGFYLCAWSVPLYNEQFFGPGTRLTVL.

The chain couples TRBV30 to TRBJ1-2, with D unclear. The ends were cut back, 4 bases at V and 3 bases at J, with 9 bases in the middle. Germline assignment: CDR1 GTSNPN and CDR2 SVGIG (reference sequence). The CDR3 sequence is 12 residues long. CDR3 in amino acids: CAWNDDDYGYTF. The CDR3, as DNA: TGTGCCTGGAATGACGACGACTATGGCTACACCTTC.

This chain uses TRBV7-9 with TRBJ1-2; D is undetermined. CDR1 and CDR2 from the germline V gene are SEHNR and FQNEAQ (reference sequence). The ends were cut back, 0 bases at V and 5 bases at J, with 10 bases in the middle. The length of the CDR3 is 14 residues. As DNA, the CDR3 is TGTGCCAGCAGCTTAGCGTTGGTTCAATATGGCTACACCTTC. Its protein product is CASSLALVQYGYTF.

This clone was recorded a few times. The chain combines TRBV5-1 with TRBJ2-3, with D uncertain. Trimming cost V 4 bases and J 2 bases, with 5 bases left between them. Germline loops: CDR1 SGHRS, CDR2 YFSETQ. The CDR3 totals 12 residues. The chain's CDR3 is CASSPSTDTQYF. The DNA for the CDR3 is TGCGCCAGCAGCCCTTCCACAGATACGCAGTATTTT.